This T cell receptor beta chain is from a study of cytomegalovirus exposure and HLA in healthy donors. Study-wide results and limits: According to an earlier analysis, most TCR beta V segments yielded productive rearrangements about 90% or about 30% of the time.

Comment on this clone: Its specificity is not known.

13 Jbeta primers and 60 Vbeta primers were used for the PCR. Some clones are missing from TCRdb's copy, which holds only in-frame ones; the method was immunoSEQ multiplex PCR. The repertoire table contains around 80,000 clones. This TCR derives from a boy under 18 in good health and CMV-seronegative. The sample was PBMCs.

CDR3 DNA: TGTGCCAGCAGTGTCCGGGGAGATTCACCCCTCCACTTT. This translates into CASSVRGDSPLHF. This chain connects TRBV6-4 to TRBJ1-6; D ambiguous. V was clipped by 4 bases and J by 8 bases, with 9 bases between them. The CDR3 covers 13 residues. Germline lookup yields CDR1 MRHNA and CDR2 SNTAGT.